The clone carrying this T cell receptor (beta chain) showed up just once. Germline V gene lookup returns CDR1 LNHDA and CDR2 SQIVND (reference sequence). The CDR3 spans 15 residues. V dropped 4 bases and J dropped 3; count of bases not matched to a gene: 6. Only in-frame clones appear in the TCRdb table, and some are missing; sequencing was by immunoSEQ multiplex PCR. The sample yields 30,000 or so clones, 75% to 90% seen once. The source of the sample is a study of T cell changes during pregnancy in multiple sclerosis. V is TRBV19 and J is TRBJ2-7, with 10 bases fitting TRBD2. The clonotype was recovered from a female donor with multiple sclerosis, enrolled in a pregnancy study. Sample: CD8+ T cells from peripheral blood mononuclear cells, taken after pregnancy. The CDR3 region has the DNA TGTGCCAGTAGTACATCACTAGCGGGAATCTACGAGCAGTACTTC. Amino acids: CASSTSLAGIYEQYF.